The clone carrying this TCR beta chain was picked up one time. A far bigger clonotype differs at one base, so this is likely a read error. Indicated time point: newly diagnosed GD, antithyroid drugs for less than 3 months. Making the TCR library involved RNA that had been extracted from PBMCs. Germline V gene sequence: CDR1 SEHNR, CDR2 FQNEAQ (reference sequence). The CDR3 spans 15 residues. This specimen comes from a study of regulatory T cells in long-lasting Graves disease. Study at large: Graves' patients, diagnosed recently, had received antithyroid drugs under 3 months.

In building TCR beta libraries, iRepertoire HTBI primers were used together with Arm-PCR of CDR3 regions. TCRdb reprocessed the multiplex PCR reads with MiXCR, giving one entry per CDR3 protein. The table has around 250,000 distinct CDR3 sequences, roughly a fifth seen once. The clonotype originates from a female donor with Graves disease. The specimen comprised peripheral blood mononuclear cells (PBMCs), sampled at new diagnosis, from a patient treated with antithyroid drugs. The J gene is TRBJ2-7, the V gene TRBV7-9; no reliable D call. The CDR3 region has the DNA TGTGCCAGCAGCTTCTCCTCCGGTGACACCTACGATCAGTACTTC. This encodes CASSFSSGDTYDQYF.